This T cell receptor beta chain derives from a study of T cells in Graves' hyperthyroidism and ophthalmopathy. RNA transcripts gave rise to amplified TCR beta CDR3 regions. The TCR CDR3 first-round RT-PCR relied on the HTBI primer set. TCRdb fed the multiplex PCR reads into MiXCR, producing one record per CDR3 protein. Of about 300,000 distinct CDR3 sequences in the sample, roughly 19% are singletons; the top ten hold less than 45%. The study included ophthalmopathy patients with Clinical Activity Score at least 3, NOSPECS grade at least 4 and duration under 3 months. Germline V gene sequence: CDR1 SQVTM, CDR2 ANQGSEA. Trimming at V came to 3 bases and at J to 10 bases, leaving 8 bases not matched to a gene. The CDR3 covers 12 residues. This clonotype was counted at least ten times.

This sequence was found in a man aged 50-59 years with Graves' ophthalmopathy. The sample consisted of blood. This chain connects TRBV29-1 to TRBJ1-1; 7 nucleotides align to TRBD1. CDR3: CSVDRQGPPAFF. The CDR3 DNA sequence: TGCAGCGTTGACCGACAGGGACCCCCAGCTTTCTTT.